This T cell receptor (beta chain) was documented in a study of blood T cell repertoires in COVID-19. The assay was immunoSEQ multiplex PCR, and TCRdb's table has in-frame clones only and misses some. This sample yields 160,000 or so clones, of which around 90% are seen a single time; approximately 3% belongs to the top ten. This clone is a singleton in its sample. CDR1 and CDR2 (germline): MNHEY, SMNVEV (reference sequence). The CDR3 is made up of 15 amino acids. V lost 6 bases, J lost 4 bases, and 18 bases lay in between. This sequence joins TRBV27 and TRBJ1-1; D call uncertain. The clonotype comes from a man aged 55 to 70 with acute or convalescent COVID-19. Sequencing was performed on peripheral blood. The CDR3 sequence: CASSVQYPGGTEAFF. In DNA form, the CDR3 reads TGTGCCAGCAGCGTCCAGTATCCCGGAGGCACTGAAGCTTTCTTT.